This note documents a single T cell receptor (beta chain) sequence. The antigen is not known. The assay used was immunoSEQ (version v3.0), run at survey level. Produced via immunoSEQ multiplex PCR; TCRdb's table is partial and in-frame only. The sample yields 15,000 to 20,000 clones, more than 70% seen once. This record comes from a study of long-term antiretroviral therapy in people with HIV. Study conclusions and caveats: Clonal populations expanded prior to ART predominated within the repertoire at all time points. Diversity rose after ART but stayed below transplant donor controls.

Treatment of all HIV participants took place in the United States. CDR3 length equals 14 residues. Germline V gene data show CDR1 as MNHEY and CDR2 as SVGAGI. V shed 2 bases and J shed 4 bases, with 12 bases lying between them. The specimen was unsorted PBMCs, collected at the start of antiretroviral therapy, before treatment. This sequence joins TRBV6-5 and TRBJ2-7; no clear D gene. The source of this sequence is a woman aged 35 to 49 with HIV. CDR3 sequence (DNA): TGTGCCAGCAGTTACAAAGGGAAGTGGTACGAGCAGTACTTC. Residues: CASSYKGKWYEQYF.